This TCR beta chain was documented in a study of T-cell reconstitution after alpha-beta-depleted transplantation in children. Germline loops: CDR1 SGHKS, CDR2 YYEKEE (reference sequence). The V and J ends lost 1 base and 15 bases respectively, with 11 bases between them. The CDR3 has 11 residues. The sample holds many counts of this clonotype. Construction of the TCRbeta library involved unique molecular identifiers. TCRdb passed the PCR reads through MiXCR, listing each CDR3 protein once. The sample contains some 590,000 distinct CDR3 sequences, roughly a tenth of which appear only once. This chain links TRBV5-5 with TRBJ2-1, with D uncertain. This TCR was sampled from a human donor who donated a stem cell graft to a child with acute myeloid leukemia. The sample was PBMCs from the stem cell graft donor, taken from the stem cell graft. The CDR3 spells CASSLFGVRFF. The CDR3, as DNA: TGTGCCAGCAGCTTGTTTGGCGTACGGTTCTTC.